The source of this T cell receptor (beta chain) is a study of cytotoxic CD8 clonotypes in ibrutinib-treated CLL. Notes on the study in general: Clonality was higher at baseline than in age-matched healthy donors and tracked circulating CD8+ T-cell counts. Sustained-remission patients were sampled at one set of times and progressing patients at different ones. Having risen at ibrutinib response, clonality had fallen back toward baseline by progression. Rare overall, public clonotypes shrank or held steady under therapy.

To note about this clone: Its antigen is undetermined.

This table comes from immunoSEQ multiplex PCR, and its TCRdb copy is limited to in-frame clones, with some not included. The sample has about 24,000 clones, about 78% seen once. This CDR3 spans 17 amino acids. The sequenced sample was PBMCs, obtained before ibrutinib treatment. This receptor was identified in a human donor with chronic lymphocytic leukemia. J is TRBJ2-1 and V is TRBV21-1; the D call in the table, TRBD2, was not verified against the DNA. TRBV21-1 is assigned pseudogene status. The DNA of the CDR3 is TGTGCCAGCGGCCTACGGACTAGCGGGAGGACCTACAATGAGCAGTTCTTC. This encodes CASGLRTSGRTYNEQFF.